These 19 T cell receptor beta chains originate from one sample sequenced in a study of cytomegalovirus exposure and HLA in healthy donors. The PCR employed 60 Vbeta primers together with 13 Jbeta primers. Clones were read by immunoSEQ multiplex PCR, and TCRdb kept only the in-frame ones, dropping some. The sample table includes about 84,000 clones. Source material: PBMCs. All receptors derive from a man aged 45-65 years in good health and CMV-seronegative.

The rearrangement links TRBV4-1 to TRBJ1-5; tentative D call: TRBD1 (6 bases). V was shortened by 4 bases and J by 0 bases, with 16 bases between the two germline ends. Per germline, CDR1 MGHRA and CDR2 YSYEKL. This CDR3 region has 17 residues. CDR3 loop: CASSLNGGAYSNQPQHF. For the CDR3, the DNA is TGCGCCAGCAGCCTGAATGGGGGGGCATATAGCAATCAGCCCCAGCATTTT.

The CDR3 DNA reads TGCGCCAGCAGCCCGGGACAGGGGCAGGAGATTCAGCCCCAGCATTTT. Translation gives CASSPGQGQEIQPQHF. V usage is TRBV5-1 and J usage is TRBJ1-5; 10 bases align to TRBD1. Trimming at V came to 4 bases and at J to 6 bases, leaving 10 bases not matched to a gene. From germline, CDR1 is SGHRS and CDR2 YFSETQ. The CDR3 extends over 16 amino acids.

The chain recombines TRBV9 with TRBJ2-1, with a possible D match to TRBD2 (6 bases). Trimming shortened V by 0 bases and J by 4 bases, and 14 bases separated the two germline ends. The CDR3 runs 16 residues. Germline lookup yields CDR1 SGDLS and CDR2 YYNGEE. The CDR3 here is CASSVAGRRDYNEQFF. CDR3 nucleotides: TGTGCCAGCAGCGTAGCGGGGCGGCGGGATTACAATGAGCAGTTCTTC.

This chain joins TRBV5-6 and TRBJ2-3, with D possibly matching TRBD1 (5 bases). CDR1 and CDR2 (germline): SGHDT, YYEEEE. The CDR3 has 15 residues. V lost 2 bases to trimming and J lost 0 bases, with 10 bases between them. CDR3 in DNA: TGTGCCAGCAGCTTTAGGGGCGGAAGCACAGATACGCAGTATTTT. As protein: CASSFRGGSTDTQYF.

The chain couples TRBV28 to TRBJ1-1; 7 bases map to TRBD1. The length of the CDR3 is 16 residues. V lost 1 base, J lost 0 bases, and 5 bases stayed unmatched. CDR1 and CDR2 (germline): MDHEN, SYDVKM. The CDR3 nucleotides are TGTGCCAGCAGTTTATTAGGCAGGGGGGTGAACACTGAAGCTTTCTTT. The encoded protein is CASSLLGRGVNTEAFF.

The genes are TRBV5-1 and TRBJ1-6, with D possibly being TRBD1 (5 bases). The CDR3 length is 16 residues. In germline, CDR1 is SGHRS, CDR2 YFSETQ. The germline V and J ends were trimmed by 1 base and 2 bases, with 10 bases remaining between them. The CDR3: CASSLKLRAYNSPLHF. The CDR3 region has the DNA TGCGCCAGCAGCTTGAAACTCAGGGCCTATAATTCACCCCTCCACTTT.

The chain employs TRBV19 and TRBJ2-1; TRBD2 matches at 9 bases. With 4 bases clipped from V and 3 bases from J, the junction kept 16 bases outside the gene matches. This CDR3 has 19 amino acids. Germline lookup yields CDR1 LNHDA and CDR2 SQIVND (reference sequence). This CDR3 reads CASSKRGVPFVTGYNEQFF. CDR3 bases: TGTGCCAGTAGTAAGCGGGGGGTGCCTTTTGTGACGGGCTACAATGAGCAGTTCTTC.

The DNA for the CDR3 is TGTGCCAGCAGTATGGGACAGGGGCTAAACATTCAGTACTTC. Its protein is CASSMGQGLNIQYF. The J gene is TRBJ2-4, the V gene TRBV6-5; 10 bases align to TRBD1. Looked up from germline, CDR1 is MNHEY and CDR2 is SVGAGI. V was pared by 5 bases and J by 6 bases, with 4 bases of the junction left unmatched. The CDR3 loop spans 14 amino acids.

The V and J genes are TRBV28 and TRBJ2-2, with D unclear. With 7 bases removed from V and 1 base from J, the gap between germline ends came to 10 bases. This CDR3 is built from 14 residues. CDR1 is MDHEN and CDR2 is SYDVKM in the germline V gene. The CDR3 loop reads CASTPRLNTGELFF. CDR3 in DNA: TGTGCCAGCACCCCTAGACTGAACACCGGGGAGCTGTTTTTT.

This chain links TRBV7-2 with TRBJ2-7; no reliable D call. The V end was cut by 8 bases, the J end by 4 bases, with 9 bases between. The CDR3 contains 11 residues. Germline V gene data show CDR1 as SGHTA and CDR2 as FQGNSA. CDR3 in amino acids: CASGFGYEQYF. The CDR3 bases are TGTGCCAGCGGGTTCGGGTACGAGCAGTACTTC.

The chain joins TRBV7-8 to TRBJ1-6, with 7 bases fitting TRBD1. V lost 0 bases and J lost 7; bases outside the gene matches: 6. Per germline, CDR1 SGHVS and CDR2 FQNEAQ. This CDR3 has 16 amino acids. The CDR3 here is CASSLAPYRGNSPLHF. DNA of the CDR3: TGTGCCAGCAGCTTAGCGCCTTACAGGGGCAATTCACCCCTCCACTTT.

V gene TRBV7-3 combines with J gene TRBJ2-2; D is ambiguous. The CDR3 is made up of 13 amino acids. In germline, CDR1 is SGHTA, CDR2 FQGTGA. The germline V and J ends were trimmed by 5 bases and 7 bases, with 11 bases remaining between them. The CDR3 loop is CASSPNSRGELFF. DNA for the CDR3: TGTGCCAGCAGCCCCAATTCGCGCGGGGAGCTGTTTTTT.

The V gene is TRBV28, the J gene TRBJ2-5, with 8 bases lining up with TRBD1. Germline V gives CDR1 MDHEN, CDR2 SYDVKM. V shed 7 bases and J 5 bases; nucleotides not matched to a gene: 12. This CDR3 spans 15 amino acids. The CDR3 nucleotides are TGTGCCAGCATTGGCGGGTACAGGGGGAGGGAGACCCAGTACTTC. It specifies CASIGGYRGRETQYF.

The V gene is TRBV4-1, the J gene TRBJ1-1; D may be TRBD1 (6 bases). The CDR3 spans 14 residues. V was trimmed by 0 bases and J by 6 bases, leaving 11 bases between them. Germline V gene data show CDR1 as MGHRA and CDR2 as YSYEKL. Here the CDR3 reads CASSQDQGRAEAFF. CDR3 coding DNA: TGCGCCAGCAGCCAAGATCAGGGGCGGGCTGAAGCTTTCTTT.

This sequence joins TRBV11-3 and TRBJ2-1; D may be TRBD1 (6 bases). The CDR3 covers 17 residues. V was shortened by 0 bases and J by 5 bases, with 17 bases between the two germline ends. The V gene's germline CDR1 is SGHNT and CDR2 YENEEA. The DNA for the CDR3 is TGTGCCAGCAGCTTAGAGACATGGGGAAGGGGGAACAATGAGCAGTTCTTC. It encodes CASSLETWGRGNNEQFF.

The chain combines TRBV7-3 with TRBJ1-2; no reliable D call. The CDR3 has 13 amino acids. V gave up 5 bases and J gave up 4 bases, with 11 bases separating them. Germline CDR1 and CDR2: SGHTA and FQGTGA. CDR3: CASSLHGGYGYTF. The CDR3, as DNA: TGTGCCAGCAGCCTCCATGGCGGCTATGGCTACACCTTC.

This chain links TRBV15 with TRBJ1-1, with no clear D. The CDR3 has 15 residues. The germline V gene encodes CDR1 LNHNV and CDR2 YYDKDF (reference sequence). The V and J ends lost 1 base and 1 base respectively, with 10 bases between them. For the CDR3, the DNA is TGTGCCACCAGCAGAGGGTCGGGAGGGAACACTGAAGCTTTCTTT. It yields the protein CATSRGSGGNTEAFF.

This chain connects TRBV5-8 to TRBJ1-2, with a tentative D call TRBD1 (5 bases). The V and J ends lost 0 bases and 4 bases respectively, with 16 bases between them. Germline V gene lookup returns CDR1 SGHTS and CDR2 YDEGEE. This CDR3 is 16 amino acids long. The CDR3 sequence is CASSLEGLARRYGYTF. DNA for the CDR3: TGTGCCAGCAGCTTGGAGGGACTCGCTCGACGCTATGGCTACACCTTC.

CDR3 residues: CASSVGTGKKGTEAFF. For the CDR3, the DNA is TGTGCCAGCAGCGTAGGGACAGGGAAAAAGGGCACTGAAGCTTTCTTT. V and J are TRBV9 and TRBJ1-1; 8 positions agree with TRBD1. Germline V gene lookup returns CDR1 SGDLS and CDR2 YYNGEE. J was trimmed by 4 bases and V by 0 bases; bases with no gene match: 8. The CDR3 contains 16 residues.